This TCR beta chain emerged from a study of T cells after yellow fever vaccination (dated by TCRdb to about 2019). Background on the whole study: Libraries from fractions with low cell numbers were prepared with the SMART-Seq v4 Ultra Low Input RNA kit. Bulk PBMC replicates and cell subsets were isolated from blood drawn at multiple timepoints before and after both primary and secondary immunization. Two healthy male donors, one aged 18 to 30 and one aged 30 to 40 years, were included in the cohort. To follow T-cell clones before and after primary and booster YFV17D yellow fever vaccination, bulk TCR alpha and beta repertoires were sequenced over time.

According to the study, the label for this sample's treatment or condition signals: live attenuated yellow fever vaccine strain. A standard Ficoll-Paque protocol was used to isolate PBMCs from peripheral blood. Dynabeads CD4 and CD8 positive selection kits were used to isolate the CD4 and CD8 T-cell fractions. TriZol was used to extract RNA from bulk PBMCs, CD4 and CD8 fractions, and dextramer-positive and dextramer-negative fractions. Points the paper makes about the study in general: Because abundant contaminating clonotypes from the bulk population could be contained in FACS-sorted repertoires, computational filtering was required. The study included only two donors, which limits how far the findings can be generalized. After the booster, most of the clones that had expanded following primary vaccination were detected again (approximately 95% of CD4 and 80% to 90% of CD8), which suggests that memory was broadly maintained. A small share of clonotypes occurred in both CD4 and CD8 compartments, likely arising from convergent recombination. Compared with the primary T-cell response, the secondary T-cell response was faster but weaker, reaching its peak on day 5 rather than on day 15.

The instrument was an Illumina NovaSeq 6000. TCR cDNA was synthesized by 5'RACE template switching, which introduced a universal primer site and unique molecular identifiers. cDNA synthesis was primed from both the TCR alpha and TCR beta constant segments. Library amplification involved two PCR steps, and the second step added sample barcodes and sequencing adapters. Sequencing of libraries was performed on Illumina HiSeq 2500 (2x100 bp) or NovaSeq (2x150 bp). The original pipeline was this. Reads were demultiplexed and collapsed into UMI consensus sequences with MIGEC, and V(D)J alignment was performed with MiXCR. Using edgeR on replicate PBMC samples, clonotypes were called vaccine-responding if FDR was below 0.01 and the log2 fold change was above 5 up to day 15. Each bulk clonotype was labeled CD4 or CD8 based on which sequenced repertoire, CD4 or CD8, contained the clonotype at higher abundance. Clones were called with MiXCR by TCRdb after fastp trimmed the public reads at Q25, and only in-frame beta chains were retained. When rows share a CDR3 protein, they turn into one entry using the most common DNA and genes. The authors' filters were not applied to this entry. This sample comprises some 260,000 distinct CDR3 sequences, roughly 5% of them detected only once. More than 3% of the sample is held by the ten biggest clonotypes.

The germline V gene specifies SGHTA as CDR1 and FQGNSA as CDR2. Its CDR3 holds 16 amino acids, cysteine through phenylalanine. Only the CDR3 DNA stays, 48 bases, in frame from base 1. V lost 7 bases and J lost 4 bases, and the count of bases not matched to a germline gene is 11. This clonotype was counted many times. Its antigen is currently not known. No much larger clone is present one base from it, and per-base qualities are unavailable. The chain employs TRBV7-2 and TRBJ2-3, and TRBD2 matches 10 of the central bases. Specimen: CD4+ T cells sorted from PBMCs, collected on the day of the yellow fever booster vaccination. This TCR was sampled from a man younger than 35 who received the YFV17D yellow fever vaccine. The nucleotide sequence is TGTGCCAGCACCGCCGATAGCGGGGGGCATCCAGATACGCAGTATTTT. It codes for CASTADSGGHPDTQYF.